The 28 T cell receptor beta chains given below trace back to one sample, sequenced in a study of Ad26.COV2.S vaccination and SARS-CoV-2 variants. Only in-frame clones appear in the TCRdb table, and some are missing; sequencing was by immunoSEQ multiplex PCR. The sample holds about 350,000 clones, about nine tenths seen once. The treatment is: some 20 received Ad26.COV2.S at low or high dose, single or two shots; about 5 received placebo; per-sample allocation not given. Day 63 after the first vaccine or placebo injection was the time point for sampling. Material: peripheral blood, obtained in a trial of Ad26.COV2.S vaccine versus placebo. These receptors were taken from a person aged 18-65 years who received the Ad26.COV2.S COVID-19 vaccine or a placebo.

The J gene is TRBJ1-2, the V gene TRBV5-1, with a weak D call TRBD1 (5 bases). This CDR3 region has 13 residues. The V and J ends lost 4 bases and 5 bases respectively, with 12 bases between them. Per the germline V gene, CDR1 is SGHRS and CDR2 is YFSETQ. This chain's CDR3 is CASSDDGQYGYTF. Written as DNA, the CDR3 is TGCGCCAGCAGCGACGACGGACAATATGGCTACACCTTC. The whole variable domain, filled in from reference TRBV5-1 and TRBJ1-2, reads KAGVTQTPRYLIKTRGQQVTLSCSPISGHRSVSWYQQTPGQGLQFLFEYFSETQRNKGNFPGRFSGRQFSNSRSEMNVSTLELGDSALYLCASSDDGQYGYTFGSGTRLTVV.

The chain links TRBV5-4 to TRBJ1-2, with D maybe TRBD1 (6 bases). Deletions cut 4 bases from V and 5 bases from J, with 12 bases between. The germline gives CDR1 SGHNT, CDR2 YYREEE (reference sequence). This CDR3 is built from 13 residues. The CDR3 nucleotides are TGTGCCAGCAGCCCCTTACAGGGATATGGCTACACCTTC. This encodes CASSPLQGYGYTF. Combining the CDR3 with reference TRBV5-4 and TRBJ1-2 gives the whole variable domain ETGVTQSPTHLIKTRGQQVTLRCSSQSGHNTVSWYQQALGQGPQFIFQYYREEENGRGNFPPRFSGLQFPNYSSELNVNALELDDSALYLCASSPLQGYGYTFGSGTRLTVV.

With regard to this clone: Sequence at one end of the junction differs from germline and may be a read error. The chain employs TRBV6-1 and TRBJ1-2, with 7 bases lining up with TRBD1. Germline values: CDR1 MNHNS, CDR2 SASEGT. This CDR3 contains 15 residues. CDR3 DNA sequence: TGTGCCAGCAGTCAAGCCCCGGGACAGAATTATGGCTACACCTTC. Translating gives CASSQAPGQNYGYTF.

This clone was seen only once. The V call is TRBV27, the J call TRBJ2-7; D perhaps matches TRBD2 (5 bases). CDR3 length equals 12 residues. V lost 6 bases and J lost 0, with 6 bases in between. Germline CDR1 reads MNHEY; CDR2 reads SMNVEV (reference sequence). CDR3 sequence reads: CASSGNSYEQYF. DNA for the CDR3: TGTGCCAGCAGCGGGAACTCCTACGAGCAGTACTTC.

V and J are TRBV7-8 and TRBJ1-1; no clear D gene. The CDR3 length is 13 residues. Trimming took 4 bases from V and 0 from J, leaving 6 bases between them. Germline V CDR1 and CDR2: SGHVS, FQNEAQ. The CDR3 nucleotides read TGTGCCAGCAGCTCTTATTTGAACACTGAAGCTTTCTTT. This sequence encodes CASSSYLNTEAFF.

This clone is a singleton in its sample. This CDR3 reads CASSSRSEETQYF. In DNA form, the CDR3 reads TGTGCCAGCAGCTCACGAAGCGAGGAGACCCAGTACTTC. This chain links TRBV5-4 with TRBJ2-5; D gene uncertain. CDR1 SGHNT and CDR2 YYREEE come from the germline V gene (reference sequence). The CDR3 runs 13 residues. V was cut by 3 bases and J by 5 bases, with 11 bases left in between.

The gene calls are TRBV11-2 and TRBJ2-5; D is possibly TRBD1 (5 bases). The germline V and J ends were trimmed by 3 bases and 5 bases, with 13 bases remaining between them. From germline, CDR1 is SGHAT and CDR2 FQNNGV. There are 14 residues in the CDR3. The CDR3 bases are TGTGCCAGCAGCTTGGAACGACAGAGCGAGACCCAGTACTTC. It translates to CASSLERQSETQYF. Full variable domain (missing parts from reference TRBV11-2 and TRBJ2-5): EAGVAQSPRYKIIEKRQSVAFWCNPISGHATLYWYQQILGQGPKLLIQFQNNGVVDDSQLPKDRFSAERLKGVDSTLKIQPAKLEDSAVYLCASSLERQSETQYFGPGTRLLVL.

The V gene is TRBV27, the J gene TRBJ2-1, with TRBD2 as a possible D gene (6 bases). Germline V gene data show CDR1 as MNHEY and CDR2 as SMNVEV (reference sequence). V was clipped by 2 bases and J by 6 bases, with 11 bases between them. This CDR3 is built from 14 residues. The CDR3 sequence: CASSLRESFNEQFF. The CDR3 nucleotides read TGTGCCAGCAGTTTACGGGAGTCTTTCAATGAGCAGTTCTTC.

At least ten counts were recorded for this clone. The V gene is TRBV11-2, the J gene TRBJ2-1; 7 bases map to TRBD2. Looked up from germline, CDR1 is SGHAT and CDR2 is FQNNGV. The CDR3 is 14 amino acids. Losses at the gene ends were 5 bases for V and 9 bases for J; bases not matched to a gene: 10. CDR3 bases: TGTGCCAGCAGCCCCATGGGGGGAGGGAGTGAGCAGTTCTTC. It encodes CASSPMGGGSEQFF.

In nucleotides, the CDR3 is TGTGCCAGCAGCGTAGGGGGGGAGGCTGGAAACACCATATATTTT. The encoded protein is CASSVGGEAGNTIYF. V and J are TRBV9 and TRBJ1-3, with D possibly being TRBD1 (5 bases). Trimming removed 0 bases from V and 2 bases from J, with 9 bases in between. Per the germline V gene, CDR1 is SGDLS and CDR2 is YYNGEE. This CDR3 is 15 amino acids long. Variable domain in full (rest from reference TRBV9 and TRBJ1-3): DSGVTQTPKHLITATGQRVTLRCSPRSGDLSVYWYQQSLDQGLQFLIQYYNGEERAKGNILERFSAQQFPDLHSELNLSSLELGDSALYFCASSVGGEAGNTIYFGEGSWLTVV.

The chain recombines TRBV5-4 with TRBJ2-2; 10 nucleotides match TRBD1. CDR3 size: 16 residues. CDR1 SGHNT and CDR2 YYREEE come from the germline V gene (reference sequence). V dropped 2 bases and J dropped 4; count of bases not matched to a gene: 5. CDR3 sequence reads: CASSLDRGLITGELFF. CDR3 DNA sequence: TGTGCCAGCAGCTTAGACAGGGGGCTTATCACCGGGGAGCTGTTTTTT.

The chain recombines TRBV6-5 with TRBJ1-2, with 8 bases that match TRBD1. CDR3 length: 16 residues. From germline, CDR1 is MNHEY and CDR2 SVGAGI. V lost 0 bases to trimming and J lost 10 bases; unmatched junction nucleotides: 13. In DNA, the CDR3 is TGTGCCAGCAGTTACTCCGCTGGACAGGGTACTCGCTTCTACACCTTC. Translating gives CASSYSAGQGTRFYTF.

The chain couples TRBV19 to TRBJ1-6, with TRBD1 matching 7 bases. CDR1 and CDR2 (germline): LNHDA, SQIVND (reference sequence). V shed 7 bases, J shed 0 bases, and the junction held 0 bases outside the gene matches. CDR3 length: 14 amino acids. As DNA, the CDR3 is TGTGCCAGTACAGGGGGCTCCTATAATTCACCCCTCCACTTT. Its protein is CASTGGSYNSPLHF. Combining the CDR3 with reference TRBV19 and TRBJ1-6 gives the whole variable domain DGGITQSPKYLFRKEGQNVTLSCEQNLNHDAMYWYRQDPGQGLRLIYYSQIVNDFQKGDIAEGYSVSREKKESFPLTVTSAQKNPTAFYLCASTGGSYNSPLHFGNGTRLTVT.

The rearrangement joins TRBV7-2 to TRBJ2-1; no reliable D call. The V end lost 5 bases, the J end lost 4 bases, and 21 bases lay between the germline ends. This CDR3 comprises 17 residues. Germline CDR1 SGHTA, CDR2 FQGNSA. For the CDR3, the DNA is TGTGCCAGCAGCCCCACATGGGCCGCTACATCTTACAATGAGCAGTTCTTC. As protein: CASSPTWAATSYNEQFF.

The CDR3 reads CASSSRDTDLDYGYTF. The CDR3 DNA follows: TGTGCCAGCAGCTCCCGGGACACGGATTTAGACTATGGCTACACCTTC. J is TRBJ1-2 and V is TRBV9; D might be TRBD1 (6 bases). Germline V lookup: CDR1 SGDLS, CDR2 YYNGEE. Trimming removed 4 bases from V and 3 bases from J, with 19 bases in between. CDR3 length: 16 residues. Together with reference TRBV9 and TRBJ1-2, the CDR3 gives the full variable domain: DSGVTQTPKHLITATGQRVTLRCSPRSGDLSVYWYQQSLDQGLQFLIQYYNGEERAKGNILERFSAQQFPDLHSELNLSSLELGDSALYFCASSSRDTDLDYGYTFGSGTRLTVV.

The chain is built from TRBV14 and TRBJ2-1; 9 bases are shared with TRBD2. Germline CDR1 is SGHDN and CDR2 is FVKESK. CDR3 length: 17 amino acids. Trimming took 5 bases from V and 5 from J; bases not matched to a gene: 13. DNA for the CDR3: TGTGCCAGCAGCAAGATCTCCGGGTCTAGCGGGGACAATGAGCAGTTCTTC. Translated, it gives CASSKISGSSGDNEQFF.

The gene calls are TRBV6-1 and TRBJ2-1; tentative D call: TRBD2 (6 bases). The V gene's germline CDR1 is MNHNS and CDR2 SASEGT. CDR3 size: 16 residues. Deletions cut 3 bases from V and 7 bases from J, with 19 bases between. CDR3 nucleotides: TGTGCCAGCAGTGATCTGTCCCAAAAAGGGACTAATGAGCAGTTCTTC. Translated: CASSDLSQKGTNEQFF.

J is TRBJ2-1 and V is TRBV25-1; TRBD2 is a possible D gene (8 bases). This CDR3 is 16 amino acids long. V lost 1 base to trimming and J lost 7 bases, with 17 bases between them. Germline lookup yields CDR1 MGHDK and CDR2 SYGVNS. This CDR3 is CASSESLGRGRNEQFF. CDR3 coding DNA: TGTGCCAGCAGTGAATCGCTCGGGAGGGGGCGAAATGAGCAGTTCTTC.

This clone was observed at least ten times. The chain links TRBV30 to TRBJ2-2; D perhaps matches TRBD2 (6 bases). This CDR3 is built from 13 residues. Germline lookup yields CDR1 GTSNPN and CDR2 SVGIG (reference sequence). Trimming removed 5 bases from V and 7 bases from J, with 14 bases in between. CDR3: CAWGRWGFGELFF. CDR3 nucleotide sequence: TGTGCCTGGGGGAGGTGGGGATTCGGGGAGCTGTTTTTT.

This CDR3 is CASSRQGHTEAFF. The CDR3 nucleotides read TGTGCCAGCAGCCGGCAGGGGCACACTGAAGCTTTCTTT. The chain has TRBV7-9 and TRBJ1-1, with D perhaps TRBD1 (6 bases). V was pared by 5 bases and J by 3 bases, with 10 bases between. This CDR3 comprises 13 residues. Germline V gives CDR1 SEHNR, CDR2 FQNEAQ (reference sequence). Full variable domain (missing parts from reference TRBV7-9 and TRBJ1-1): DTGVSQNPRHKITKRGQNVTFRCDPISEHNRLYWYRQTLGQGPEFLTYFQNEAQLEKSRLLSDRFSAERPKGSFSTLEIQRTEQGDSAMYLCASSRQGHTEAFFGQGTRLTVV.

The chain combines TRBV19 with TRBJ2-2; 8 positions match TRBD1. V dropped 5 bases and J dropped 5; count of bases not matched to a gene: 7. There are 15 residues in the CDR3. CDR1 and CDR2 from the germline V gene are LNHDA and SQIVND (reference sequence). The CDR3 DNA sequence: TGTGCCAGTAGTTTTTCGACAGGGGCTACCGGGGAGCTGTTTTTT. Translating it yields CASSFSTGATGELFF.

This sequence joins TRBV19 and TRBJ2-1; TRBD1 is a possible D gene (5 bases). The CDR3 contains 13 residues. Germline values: CDR1 LNHDA, CDR2 SQIVND (reference sequence). The germline V and J ends were trimmed by 6 bases and 8 bases, with 14 bases remaining between them. CDR3 bases: TGTGCCAGTAGACCCCAAGGGGTCCATGAGCAGTTCTTC. Translation gives CASRPQGVHEQFF. Filled out from reference TRBV19 and TRBJ2-1, the complete variable domain reads DGGITQSPKYLFRKEGQNVTLSCEQNLNHDAMYWYRQDPGQGLRLIYYSQIVNDFQKGDIAEGYSVSREKKESFPLTVTSAQKNPTAFYLCASRPQGVHEQFFGPGTRLTVL.

The chain carries TRBV9 and TRBJ2-1; D gene unclear. Trimming removed 0 bases from V and 1 base from J, with 11 bases in between. The CDR3 covers 16 residues. Germline CDR1 and CDR2: SGDLS and YYNGEE. CDR3 region: CASSVETGKSYNEQFF. DNA of the CDR3: TGTGCCAGCAGCGTAGAGACGGGCAAATCCTACAATGAGCAGTTCTTC.

The gene calls are TRBV15 and TRBJ2-3; D gene ambiguous. Looked up from germline, CDR1 is LNHNV and CDR2 is YYDKDF (reference sequence). The ends were cut back, 3 bases at V and 1 base at J, with 8 bases in the middle. The CDR3 has 14 residues. In DNA, the CDR3 is TGTGCCACCAGCAGGAGGCGCGGCACAGATACGCAGTATTTT. This encodes CATSRRRGTDTQYF.

This clone was seen a single time. The chain couples TRBV5-1 to TRBJ2-5; D is undetermined. There are 12 residues in the CDR3. Trimming left V 3 bases short and J 0 bases short, with 3 bases between. Germline loops: CDR1 SGHRS, CDR2 YFSETQ. In nucleotides, the CDR3 is TGCGCCAGCAGCTCCAACCAAGAGACCCAGTACTTC. As protein: CASSSNQETQYF. The full variable domain, rest sourced from reference TRBV5-1 and TRBJ2-5, is KAGVTQTPRYLIKTRGQQVTLSCSPISGHRSVSWYQQTPGQGLQFLFEYFSETQRNKGNFPGRFSGRQFSNSRSEMNVSTLELGDSALYLCASSSNQETQYFGPGTRLLVL.

The chain combines TRBV4-1 with TRBJ1-5, with D uncertain. Trimming cost V 1 base and J 0 bases, with 4 bases left between them. CDR3 length equals 14 residues. Germline-derived CDR1 and CDR2 are MGHRA and YSYEKL. CDR3 nucleotides: TGCGCCAGCAGCCAAGTCCATAGCAATCAGCCCCAGCATTTT. It encodes CASSQVHSNQPQHF.

The chain couples TRBV5-1 to TRBJ1-1; D remains unclear. The CDR3 totals 15 residues. Germline CDR1 and CDR2: SGHRS and YFSETQ. Trimming took 0 bases from V and 8 from J, leaving 17 bases between them. The CDR3 DNA is TGCGCCAGCAGCTTGGACGGGATCCGGGCTTCAGAAGCTTTCTTT. Its protein is CASSLDGIRASEAFF.

Of note for this clone: A far larger clone is off by one base, so a read error is likely. The chain employs TRBV12-3 or TRBV12-4 and TRBJ1-2, with TRBD1 as a possible D gene (5 bases). Trimming took off 5 bases at V and 0 bases at J, with 7 bases between the two ends. The CDR3 runs 13 residues. CDR3 sequence reads: CASSETANYGYTF. The CDR3 DNA sequence: TGTGCCAGCAGTGAGACAGCTAACTATGGCTACACCTTC.